There are many counts of the clone carrying this TCR beta chain. Its target is unknown. The record originates from a study of T cells after yellow fever vaccination. Across the study: SMART-Seq v4 Ultra Low Input handled preparation of low-cell-number fractions. Study-level points and caveats: Within FACS-sorted repertoires, abundant clonotypes contaminating from the bulk population could be present.

5'RACE template switching added a universal primer site and UMIs to TCR cDNA. TCRdb analysed the 5' RACE reads with MiXCR anew, one entry per CDR3 protein. The sample carries 120,000 or so distinct CDR3 sequences, around 6.7% recorded once. The specimen was CD4+ T cells sorted from PBMCs, collected about 41 days after the first yellow fever vaccination. This clonotype was obtained from a man aged 18 to 35 who received the YFV17D yellow fever vaccine.

CDR3: CASSQLGSDTQYF. Here the CDR3 DNA reads TGCGCCAGCAGTCAGCTGGGGTCAGATACGCAGTATTTT. The chain carries TRBV5-1 and TRBJ2-3; no reliable D call. The V end lost 5 bases, the J end lost 4 bases, and 11 bases lay between the germline ends. Germline CDR1 is SGHRS and CDR2 is YFSETQ. This CDR3 is 13 amino acids long.